These T cell receptor beta chains were read from a single sample in a study of T cell repertoires in breast cancer. TCRdb passed the emulsion pairing reads through MiXCR, listing each CDR3 protein once. Here the sample spans approximately 40,000 distinct CDR3 sequences, 35% to 50% being singletons. Sequenced: CD8+ T cells. The receptors derive from a pool of human donors with breast cancer or a healthy control (not recorded which). CDR3s leave out the opening cysteine and the closing phenylalanine or tryptophan. Fields, in order: V gene, J gene, CDR3 protein.

TRBV6-2/TRBV6-3	TRBJ2-1	ASSRAGQAYNEQF
TRBV6-1	TRBJ2-1	ASRPSGTTYNEQF
TRBV28	TRBJ1-6	ASSPDSYNSPLH
TRBV20-1	TRBJ1-2	SALGQGPQANYDYT
TRBV5-5	TRBJ2-7	ASSEGTGKAEQY
TRBV11-2	TRBJ1-3	ASSPGRAGNTIY
TRBV10-3	TRBJ2-3	AISELETATDTQY
TRBV12-5	TRBJ2-7	ASGLAGKDRPHSYEQY
TRBV6-1	TRBJ2-7	ASRLATGEQY
TRBV7-3	TRBJ2-1	ASSLIVSDPSGQF
TRBV19	TRBJ2-1	ASTSDSLLYNEQF
TRBV29-1	TRBJ2-7	SVDTGRRYEQY
TRBV2	TRBJ2-3	ARGQGGLARGTQY